This T cell receptor (beta chain) emerged from a study of blood T cell repertoires in COVID-19. Whole-study context: Acute-phase and convalescent COVID-19 samples originated in the United States, Italy and Spain. T cells, B-cell-depleted T cells, or PBMCs provided the cDNA or gDNA that served as material.

Germline V gene lookup returns CDR1 SQVTM and CDR2 ANQGSEA. This CDR3 spans 13 amino acids. V was clipped by 4 bases and J by 5 bases, with 14 bases between them. Per the original data handling: Using reference gene primer amplification, nucleated cell counts were estimated. Here immunoSEQ multiplex PCR was the method, and the copy in TCRdb shows in-frame clones only, minus some. V, J and clone size derive from that table, while D and trimming were established from the DNA sequence. This table has around 150,000 clones, about 83% appearing once. The V call is TRBV29-1, the J call TRBJ2-5; weak D call: TRBD1 (6 bases). The sample consisted of peripheral blood. The clonotype was recovered from a human donor in a cohort sampled during active COVID-19. CDR3 DNA: TGCAGCGTTGGGGCAGGGGTTGTCGAGACCCAGTACTTC. Its translation is CSVGAGVVETQYF.